This T cell receptor beta chain was observed in a study of blood T cell repertoires in COVID-19. Original methodology: Estimation of nucleated cell counts relied on the amplification of reference gene primers. Clones were sequenced by immunoSEQ multiplex PCR, and TCRdb holds only the in-frame ones, with some missing. The V and J calls and clone size come from that table; D and trimming were worked out from the DNA. Among 150,000 to 200,000 clones listed, approximately 80% were seen once. This CDR3 spans 15 amino acids. In germline, CDR1 is SGHTA, CDR2 FQGNSA. V shed 1 base, J shed 7 bases, and the junction held 5 bases outside the gene matches. Participants spanned ages about 18 to 95 years and resided in around 25 US areas.

The TCR comes from a woman aged 55-75 years who had recovered from COVID-19. Sequencing used PBMCs or T cells enriched from blood (not recorded which). This chain joins TRBV7-2 and TRBJ2-1; 9 positions agree with TRBD2. CDR3 region: CASSLVSGGSNEQFF. In nucleotides, the CDR3 is TGTGCCAGCAGCTTAGTTAGCGGGGGTAGTAATGAGCAGTTCTTC.